This T cell receptor beta chain was sequenced in a study of patients and donors after allogeneic stem cell transplantation. The CDR3 runs 12 residues. CDR1 is ENHRY and CDR2 is SYGVKD in the germline V gene. The V gene lost 10 bases and the J gene lost 5 bases, with 14 bases spanning the gap. MiXCR, applied by TCRdb to the RT-PCR reads, yields one record per CDR3 protein. The sample shows hundreds of thousands of distinct CDR3 sequences, 16% of them seen only once. The rearrangement uses TRBV10-3 and TRBJ2-5; maybe TRBD2 (6 bases). The receptor was isolated from a human donor who was either an allogeneic HSCT recipient or a stem cell or donor lymphocyte infusion donor (not recorded which). It is not recorded whose cells these are; they may come from a transplant donor. Sequencing was done on a sample of blood, either unsorted or a sorted T cell fraction (not recorded which). The chain's CDR3 is CATSTRNETQYF. CDR3 coding DNA: TGTGCCACTTCGACTAGGAACGAGACCCAGTACTTC.